This T cell receptor (beta chain) was observed in a study of cytomegalovirus exposure and HLA in healthy donors. Points from the study as a whole: For cytomegalovirus status, the classifier reportedly gave diagnoses with high specificity and sensitivity.

The PCR employed 60 Vbeta primers together with 13 Jbeta primers. Here immunoSEQ multiplex PCR was the method, and the copy in TCRdb shows in-frame clones only, minus some. The sample shows roughly 170,000 clones, 65% to 90% of them seen only once. Remarks on this clone: The antigen remains undetermined.

Germline lookup yields CDR1 LNHDA and CDR2 SQIVND (reference sequence). This CDR3 region has 18 residues. The V and J ends lost 8 bases and 0 bases, in that order; junction bases with no gene match: 15. The chain employs TRBV19 and TRBJ2-3; 9 bases match TRBD2. The sample comprised PBMCs. The receptor's source is a girl aged 2-9 years in good health and CMV-seropositive. CDR3 sequence (DNA): TGTGCCAGTGTCCGCAGCGGACTAGCGCTGTCTAGCACAGATACGCAGTATTTT. Translated, it gives CASVRSGLALSSTDTQYF.